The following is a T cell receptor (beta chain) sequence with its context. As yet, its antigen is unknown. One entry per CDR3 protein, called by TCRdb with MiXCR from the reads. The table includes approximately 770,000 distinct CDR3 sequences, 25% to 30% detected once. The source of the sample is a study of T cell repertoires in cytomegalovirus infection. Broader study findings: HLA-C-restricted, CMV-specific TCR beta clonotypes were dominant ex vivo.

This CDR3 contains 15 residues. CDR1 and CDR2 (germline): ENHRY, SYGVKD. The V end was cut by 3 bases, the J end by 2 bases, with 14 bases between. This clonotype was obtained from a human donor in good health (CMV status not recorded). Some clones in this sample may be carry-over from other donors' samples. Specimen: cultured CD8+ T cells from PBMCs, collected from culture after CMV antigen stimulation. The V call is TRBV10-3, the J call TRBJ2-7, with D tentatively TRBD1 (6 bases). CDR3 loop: CAISDWFQGTYEQYF. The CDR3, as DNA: TGTGCCATCAGTGATTGGTTCCAGGGGACCTACGAGCAGTACTTC.